Listed below are T cell receptor beta chains from one sample, sequenced in a study of cytomegalovirus exposure and HLA in healthy donors. The protocol was immunoSEQ multiplex PCR, while the TCRdb copy is restricted to in-frame clones and leaves out a portion. Here the sample spans approximately 200,000 clones, almost 90% being singletons. The sequencing sample was made of PBMCs. These receptor sequences come from a woman aged 18-29 years in good health and CMV-seronegative. Each CDR3 is given with its conserved first and last residue. Each record gives: J gene, V gene, D gene, CDR3 protein, CDR3 DNA. A D gene is named only where the DNA matches it firmly.

TRBJ2-2	TRBV7-2	NA	CASSFSTNGELFF	TGTGCCAGCAGCTTTTCAACTAACGGGGAGCTGTTTTTT
TRBJ2-1	TRBV9	TRBD1	CASSPGQGASYEQFF	TGTGCCAGCAGCCCCGGACAGGGGGCATCATATGAGCAGTTCTTC
TRBJ2-3	TRBV6-4	NA	CASSDEGNTDTQYF	TGTGCCAGCAGTGATGAGGGCAACACAGATACGCAGTATTTT
TRBJ2-1	TRBV28	NA	CASSLSGSGIDNEQFF	TGTGCCAGCAGTTTATCGGGGTCGGGGATCGACAATGAGCAGTTCTTC
TRBJ2-3	TRBV28	NA	CASSLLQGSRTDTQYF	TGTGCCAGCAGTTTGCTACAGGGTAGTCGCACAGATACGCAGTATTTT
TRBJ2-7	TRBV2	NA	CASSEGGQTYEQYF	TGTGCCAGCAGTGAAGGAGGACAGACCTACGAGCAGTACTTC
TRBJ2-7	TRBV5-1	TRBD1	CASSPRTGGGNEQYF	TGCGCCAGCAGCCCCAGGACAGGGGGCGGGAACGAGCAGTACTTC
TRBJ2-3	TRBV5-1	NA	CASSLVFGLRTDTQYF	TGCGCCAGCAGCTTGGTTTTCGGGTTACGCACAGATACGCAGTATTTT
TRBJ2-5	TRBV5-1	TRBD2	CASSPEGLAGAETQYF	TGCGCCAGCAGCCCGGAAGGACTAGCGGGAGCAGAGACCCAGTACTTC
TRBJ1-4	TRBV27	TRBD1	CASSWTGGDGEKLFF	TGTGCCAGCAGTTGGACAGGGGGCGATGGAGAAAAACTGTTTTTT
TRBJ2-1	TRBV7-3	NA	CASRSASENEQFF	TGTGCCAGCAGGTCGGCTAGCGAGAATGAGCAGTTCTTC
TRBJ1-2	TRBV4-2	TRBD1	CASSRDRGDYGYTF	TGTGCCAGCAGCCGGGACAGGGGAGACTATGGCTACACCTTC